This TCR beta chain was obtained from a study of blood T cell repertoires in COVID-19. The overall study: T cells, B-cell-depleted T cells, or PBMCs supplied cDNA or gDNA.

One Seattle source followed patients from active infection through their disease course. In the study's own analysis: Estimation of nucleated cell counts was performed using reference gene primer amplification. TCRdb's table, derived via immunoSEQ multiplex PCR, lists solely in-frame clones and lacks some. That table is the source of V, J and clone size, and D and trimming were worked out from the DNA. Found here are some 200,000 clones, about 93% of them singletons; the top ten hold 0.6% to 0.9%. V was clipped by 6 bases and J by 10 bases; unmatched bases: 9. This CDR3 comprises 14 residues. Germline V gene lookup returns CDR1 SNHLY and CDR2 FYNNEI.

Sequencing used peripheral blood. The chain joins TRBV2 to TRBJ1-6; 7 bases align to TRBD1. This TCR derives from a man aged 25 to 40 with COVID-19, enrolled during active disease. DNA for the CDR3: TGTGCCAGCAGCCTGCAGGGGGAAAGCTCACCCCTCCACTTT. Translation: CASSLQGESSPLHF.